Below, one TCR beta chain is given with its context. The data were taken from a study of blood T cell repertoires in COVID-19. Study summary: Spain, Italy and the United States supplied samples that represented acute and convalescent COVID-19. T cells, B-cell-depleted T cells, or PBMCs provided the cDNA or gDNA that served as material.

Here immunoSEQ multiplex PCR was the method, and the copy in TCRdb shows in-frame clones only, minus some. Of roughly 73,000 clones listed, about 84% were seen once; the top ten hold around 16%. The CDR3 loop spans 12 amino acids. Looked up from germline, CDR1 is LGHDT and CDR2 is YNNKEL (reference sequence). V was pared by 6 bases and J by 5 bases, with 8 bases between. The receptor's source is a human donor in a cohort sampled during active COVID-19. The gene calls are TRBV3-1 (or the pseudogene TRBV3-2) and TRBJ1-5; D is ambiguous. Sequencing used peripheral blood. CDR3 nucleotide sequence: TGTGCCAGCAGAAAGCCGCATCAGCCCCAGCATTTT. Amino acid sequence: CASRKPHQPQHF.